The 2 T cell receptor beta chains below come from one sample, sequenced in a study of T cell responses to AZD1222 COVID-19 vaccine. The table came from immunoSEQ multiplex PCR; TCRdb's copy has only in-frame clones and leaves some out. The table lists about 150,000 clones, about 91% of them singletons, with about 3.8% in the top ten. The specimen was peripheral blood, collected 28 days after the second AZD1222 dose. The receptors were sampled from an adult who received the AZD1222 COVID-19 vaccine.

Turning to this clone: The sample holds other DNA sequences that translate to the same CDR3. This CDR3 is CASSLAGTDTQYF. The DNA of the CDR3 is TGTGCCAGCAGTTTAGCGGGCACAGATACGCAGTATTTT. The V gene is TRBV12-3 or TRBV12-4, the J gene TRBJ2-3; D remains unclear. The CDR3 is 13 amino acids. The V gene lost 0 bases and the J gene lost 1 base, with 2 bases spanning the gap.

The rearrangement joins TRBV12-3 or TRBV12-4 to TRBJ2-1; D not certain. The V end was cut by 7 bases, the J end by 4 bases, with 8 bases between. The CDR3 runs to 12 residues. CDR3 protein: CASTLGYNEQFF. The CDR3 bases are TGTGCCAGCACCTTGGGGTACAATGAGCAGTTCTTC.